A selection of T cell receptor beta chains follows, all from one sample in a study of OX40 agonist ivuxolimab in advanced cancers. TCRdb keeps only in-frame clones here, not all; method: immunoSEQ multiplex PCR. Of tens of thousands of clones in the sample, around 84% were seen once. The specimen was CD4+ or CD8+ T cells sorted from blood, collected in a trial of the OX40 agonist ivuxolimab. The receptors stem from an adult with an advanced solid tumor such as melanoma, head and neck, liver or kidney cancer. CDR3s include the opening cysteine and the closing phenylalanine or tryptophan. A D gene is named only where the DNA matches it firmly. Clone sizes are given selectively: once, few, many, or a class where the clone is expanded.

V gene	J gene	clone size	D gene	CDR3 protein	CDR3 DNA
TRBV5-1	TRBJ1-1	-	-	CASSLEQGEAFF	TGCGCCAGCAGCTTGGAGCAGGGTGAAGCTTTCTTT
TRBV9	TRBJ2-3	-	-	CASSTGTIPDTQYF	TGTGCCAGCAGCACAGGGACAATTCCAGATACGCAGTATTTT
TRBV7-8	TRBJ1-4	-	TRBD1	CASTGTVATNEKLFF	TGTGCCAGCACCGGGACAGTTGCAACTAATGAAAAACTGTTTTTT
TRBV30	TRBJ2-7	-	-	CAWRGDPPYEQYF	TGTGCCTGGAGAGGGGACCCACCCTACGAGCAGTACTTC
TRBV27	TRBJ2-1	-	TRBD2	CASSPAGTTTYNEQFF	TGTGCCAGCAGTCCTGCCGGGACTACTACTTACAATGAGCAGTTCTTC
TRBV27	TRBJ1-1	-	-	CASSRQVMNTEAFF	TGTGCCAGCAGTCGACAGGTTATGAACACTGAAGCTTTCTTT
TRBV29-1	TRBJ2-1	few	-	CSVEHRVQFF	TGCAGCGTTGAGCACAGGGTACAGTTCTTC
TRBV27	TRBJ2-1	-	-	CASSLGGGEQFF	TGTGCCAGCAGCTTGGGGGGTGGTGAGCAGTTCTTC
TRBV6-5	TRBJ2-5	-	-	CASSYSPETQYF	TGTGCCAGCAGTTACAGCCCAGAGACCCAGTACTTC
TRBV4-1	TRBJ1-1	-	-	CASSQGQTMNTEAFF	TGCGCCAGCAGCCAAGGACAGACCATGAACACTGAAGCTTTCTTT
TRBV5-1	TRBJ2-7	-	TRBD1	CASSLGTVPYEQYF	TGCGCCAGCAGCCTAGGGACAGTCCCCTACGAGCAGTACTTC
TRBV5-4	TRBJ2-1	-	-	CASSPGWSSYNEQFF	TGTGCCAGCAGCCCTGGATGGAGCTCCTACAATGAGCAGTTCTTC
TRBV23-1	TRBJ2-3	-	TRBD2	CASSQPGGLAQYF	TGCGCCAGCAGTCAACCGGGGGGGCTCGCGCAGTATTTT
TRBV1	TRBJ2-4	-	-	CTSGGGPVLAEKDIQYF	TGCACCAGCGGCGGGGGGCCGGTACTAGCGGAGAAGGACATTCAGTACTTC
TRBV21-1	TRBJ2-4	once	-	CASSKGRGTVTKNIQYF	TGTGCCAGCAGCAAAGGTAGGGGGACTGTAACCAAAAACATTCAGTACTTC
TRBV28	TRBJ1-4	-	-	CASSLPFRATNEKLFF	TGTGCCAGCAGTTTACCCTTCAGGGCAACTAATGAAAAACTGTTTTTT
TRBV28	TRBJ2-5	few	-	CASGLGKVTQYF	TGTGCCAGCGGGCTGGGAAAGGTAACCCAGTACTTC
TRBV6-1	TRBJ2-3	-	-	CASRAGTDTQYF	TGTGCCAGCAGGGCGGGGACAGATACGCAGTATTTT
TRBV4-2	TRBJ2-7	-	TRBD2	CASSQDLTSGRAEQYF	TGTGCCAGCAGCCAAGATCTAACTAGCGGGAGGGCCGAGCAGTACTTC
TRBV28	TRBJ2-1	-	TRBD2	CASSSIGLGTSGGDNEQFF	TGTGCCAGCAGTTCTATCGGTCTCGGGACTAGCGGGGGCGACAATGAGCAGTTCTTC
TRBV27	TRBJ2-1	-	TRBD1	CASSFYPGTGADEQFF	TGTGCCAGCAGTTTTTACCCCGGGACAGGGGCTGATGAGCAGTTCTTC
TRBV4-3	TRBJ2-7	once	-	CASSQDLPRVSHEQYF	TGCGCCAGCAGCCAAGATCTTCCCAGGGTATCCCACGAGCAGTACTTC
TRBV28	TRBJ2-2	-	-	CASKMDYANTGELFF	TGTGCCAGCAAGATGGACTACGCGAACACCGGGGAGCTGTTTTTT
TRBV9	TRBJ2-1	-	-	CASSASGQGGNEQFF	TGTGCCAGCAGCGCCTCGGGGCAGGGAGGCAATGAGCAGTTCTTC
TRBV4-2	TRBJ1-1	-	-	CASSQDRGTEAFF	TGTGCCAGCAGCCAAGACAGGGGCACTGAAGCTTTCTTT
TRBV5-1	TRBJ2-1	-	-	CASSEDNEQFF	TGCGCCAGCAGCGAGGACAATGAGCAGTTCTTC
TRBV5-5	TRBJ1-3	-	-	CASSLTRWGNTIYF	TGTGCCAGCAGCTTGACAAGGTGGGGAAACACCATATATTTT
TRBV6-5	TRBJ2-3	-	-	CASSRLGARGDTQYF	TGTGCCAGCTCTCGATTGGGGGCCAGAGGAGATACGCAGTATTTT
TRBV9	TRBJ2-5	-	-	CASSPGVDQETQYF	TGTGCCAGCAGCCCAGGAGTGGACCAAGAGACCCAGTACTTC
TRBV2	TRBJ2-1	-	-	CASRGNGNNEQFF	TGTGCCAGCAGAGGAAACGGCAACAATGAGCAGTTCTTC
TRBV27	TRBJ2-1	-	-	CASSATVSSYNEQFF	TGTGCCAGCAGTGCTACGGTGAGCTCCTACAATGAGCAGTTCTTC
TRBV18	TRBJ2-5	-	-	CASSPDGTRQETQYF	TGTGCCAGCTCCCCGGACGGGACCCGCCAAGAGACCCAGTACTTC
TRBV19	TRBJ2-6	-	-	CASSIVGRVPPRF	TGTGCCAGTAGTATAGTTGGACGCGTCCCACCTCGGTTC
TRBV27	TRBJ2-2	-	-	CASSKGWNTGELFF	TGTGCCAGCAGCAAGGGCTGGAACACCGGGGAGCTGTTTTTT
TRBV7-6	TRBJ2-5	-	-	CASSRPVETQYF	TGTGCCAGCAGCCGCCCGGTTGAGACCCAGTACTTC
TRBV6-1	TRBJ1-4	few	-	CASSEYRAYPEKLFF	TGTGCCAGCAGTGAATACCGGGCCTATCCTGAAAAACTGTTTTTT
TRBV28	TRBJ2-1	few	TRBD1	CASSPHDGQGHNEQFF	TGTGCCAGCAGTCCGCATGACGGACAGGGCCACAATGAGCAGTTCTTC
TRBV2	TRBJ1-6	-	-	CASTYRGNNSPLHF	TGTGCCAGCACCTACCGGGGGAACAATTCACCCCTCCACTTT
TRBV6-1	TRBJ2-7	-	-	CASSTYSAGEQYF	TGTGCCAGCAGTACATACTCCGCGGGCGAGCAGTACTTC
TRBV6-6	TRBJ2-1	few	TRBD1	CASSPRQGPYNEQFF	TGTGCCAGCAGTCCTAGACAGGGACCCTACAATGAGCAGTTCTTC
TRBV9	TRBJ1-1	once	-	CASRGANTEAFF	TGTGCCAGCAGGGGGGCTAACACTGAAGCTTTCTTT
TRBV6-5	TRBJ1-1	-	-	CASSYSATGNTEAFF	TGTGCCAGCAGTTACTCCGCGACGGGGAACACTGAAGCTTTCTTT
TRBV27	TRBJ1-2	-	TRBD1	CASSFGQGGRGYTF	TGTGCCAGCAGTTTCGGACAGGGAGGTCGGGGCTACACCTTC
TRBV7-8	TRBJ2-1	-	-	CASSLGQGLGNEQFF	TGTGCCAGCAGCTTAGGCCAGGGACTGGGGAATGAGCAGTTCTTC
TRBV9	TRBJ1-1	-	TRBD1	CASSVEPDRGEAFF	TGTGCCAGCAGCGTAGAGCCCGACAGGGGTGAAGCTTTCTTT
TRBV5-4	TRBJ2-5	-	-	CASKVDLKQETQYF	TGTGCCAGCAAGGTAGACTTGAAACAAGAGACCCAGTACTTC
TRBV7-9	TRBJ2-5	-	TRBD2	CASSLLAGSQETQYF	TGTGCCAGCAGCTTACTAGCGGGGTCACAAGAGACCCAGTACTTC
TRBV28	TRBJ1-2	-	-	CATADSYGYTF	TGTGCCACCGCCGACAGTTATGGCTACACCTTC
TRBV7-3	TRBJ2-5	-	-	CASSLTTEYQETQYF	TGTGCCAGCAGCTTAACGACAGAGTACCAAGAGACCCAGTACTTC
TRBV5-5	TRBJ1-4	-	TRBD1	CASSLVQGEGWYGEKLFF	TGTGCCAGCAGCTTGGTACAGGGGGAAGGGTGGTACGGTGAAAAACTGTTTTTT
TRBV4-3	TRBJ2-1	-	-	CASSPLPGEYNEQFF	TGCGCCAGCAGCCCCTTGCCAGGAGAATACAATGAGCAGTTCTTC
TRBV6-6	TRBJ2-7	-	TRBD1	CASSYPKRTGSYEQYF	TGTGCCAGCAGTTACCCGAAACGGACAGGGTCCTACGAGCAGTACTTC
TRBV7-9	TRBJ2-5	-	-	CASSQELRVQETQYF	TGTGCCAGCAGCCAAGAACTACGGGTCCAAGAGACCCAGTACTTC
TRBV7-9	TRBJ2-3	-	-	CASSLAGTSSTDTQYF	TGTGCCAGCAGCTTAGCGGGTACGAGTAGCACAGATACGCAGTATTTT
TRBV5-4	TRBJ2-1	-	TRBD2	CASSPGVAGGIEQFF	TGTGCCAGCAGCCCGGGGGTAGCGGGAGGAATTGAGCAGTTCTTC
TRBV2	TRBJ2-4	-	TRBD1	CASSGDRLAKNIQYF	TGTGCCAGCAGTGGGGACAGGCTAGCCAAAAACATTCAGTACTTC
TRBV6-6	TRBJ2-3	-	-	CASSPLRQLDTQYF	TGTGCCAGCAGTCCTTTGCGACAGTTGGATACGCAGTATTTT
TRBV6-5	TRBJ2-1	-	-	CASSYSPRPRYNEQFF	TGTGCCAGCAGTTACTCGCCGAGACCGCGGTACAATGAGCAGTTCTTC